This TCR beta chain emerged from a study of patients and donors after allogeneic stem cell transplantation. TCRdb independently ran MiXCR on the RT-PCR reads; one entry per CDR3 protein. Of about 210,000 distinct CDR3 sequences listed, around 40% are singletons. The V gene lost 6 bases and the J gene lost 0 bases, with 9 bases spanning the gap. This CDR3 is 14 amino acids long. This clonotype has just a few counts. This chain uses TRBV12-3 or TRBV12-4 with TRBJ1-3, with D possibly TRBD1 on 5 matching bases. The sample taken for sequencing was blood, either unsorted or a sorted T cell fraction (not recorded which). The clonotype comes from a human donor who was either an allogeneic HSCT recipient or a stem cell or donor lymphocyte infusion donor (not recorded which). It is not recorded whose cells these are; they may come from a transplant donor. CDR3: CASRTGDSGNTIYF. DNA of the CDR3: TGTGCCAGCAGAACAGGAGACTCTGGAAACACCATATATTTT.